This note documents a single TCR beta chain sequence. Its target antigen remains unknown. No much larger clone is present one base from it, and per-base qualities are unavailable. This sample is drawn from a study of T cell repertoires in Merkel cell carcinoma (dated by TCRdb to the late 2010s). With regard to the full study: The study excluded patients who had received intralesional immunotherapy or systemic immune checkpoint blockade before the biopsy. Tetramer sorting, cloning and paired TCR sequencing of expanded tumor-infiltrating lymphocytes were first used to define MCPyV-specific clonotypes. A diagnosis of MCPyV-positive Merkel cell carcinoma and successful in vitro expansion of tumor-infiltrating lymphocytes were required for inclusion. Results the study describes overall, beyond this receptor: Normal tissue biopsies were not studied.

The immunoSEQ assay was used for TRB CDR3 sequencing and data processing of tumor genomic DNA. TCRdb's version of the immuneACCESS table is confined to in-frame rearrangements and falls short of the full clone set. An unresolved V gene accounts for under half of the shortfall where checked; the remainder is of unknown origin. This sample lists about 14,000 clones; about four fifths were detected once. The ten largest clones add up to more than 15% of the sample. V trim: 6 bases; J trim: 3 bases; unmatched bases: 7. Looking up the germline V gene yields CDR1 SNHLY and CDR2 FYNNEI. From the cysteine up to the phenylalanine, the CDR3 has a length of 14 residues. CDR3 DNA only is kept here, 42 bases in frame from base 1. Study subjects had biopsy-confirmed Merkel cell carcinoma that was MCPyV-positive, and every subject had positive serum antibodies to T-antigen. About six adjacent 10-micron frozen tumor sections were used for genomic DNA extraction without cell sorting or culture. Tumor biopsy tissue of roughly 5 x 5 x 5 mm was frozen in optimal cutting temperature compound. In the frozen biopsy, scout sections stained with hematoxylin and eosin confirmed plenty of Merkel cell carcinoma along with infiltrating cells.

The sequencing input was tumor tissue. The source is an adult with Merkel cell carcinoma. Recombination linked TRBV2 to TRBJ2-7, and TRBD1 matches 8 of the central bases. For the CDR3, the sequence is CASRRQGLGYEQYF. The DNA sequence follows: TGTGCCAGCAGGCGACAGGGGTTGGGCTACGAGCAGTACTTC.